This T cell receptor beta chain was sequenced during a study of T cells in Graves' hyperthyroidism and ophthalmopathy. Regarding the study as a whole: The majority of expanded thyroid clonotypes above 0.001 also appeared in blood.

The CDR3 spans 16 residues. V was shortened by 6 bases and J by 4 bases, with 19 bases between the two germline ends. Over 18 months, lack of ophthalmopathy progression marked Graves' hyperthyroidism as stable. Recently diagnosed hyperthyroidism of less than 2 months' duration affected patients aged 18 to 65. Diagnosis relied on clinical symptoms, serum thyroxine and TRAb, thyroid ultrasound and orbital computed tomography. This clonotype was counted a few times. As yet, its antigen is unknown. TCR beta CDR3 regions were amplified from RNA. When the TCR CDR3 underwent first-round RT-PCR, the HTBI primer set was used. TCRdb fed the multiplex PCR reads into MiXCR, producing one record per CDR3 protein. In the table there are 300,000 to 400,000 distinct CDR3 sequences, around 14% of which are singletons.

The specimen was blood. This rearrangement joins TRBV12-3 or TRBV12-4 to TRBJ2-1; D is ambiguous. This TCR was recovered from a woman in her twenties or thirties with Graves' hyperthyroidism. Here the CDR3 reads CASSLFGATKYNEQFF. As DNA, the CDR3 is TGTGCCAGCAGCTTGTTTGGCGCGACAAAGTACAATGAGCAGTTCTTC.